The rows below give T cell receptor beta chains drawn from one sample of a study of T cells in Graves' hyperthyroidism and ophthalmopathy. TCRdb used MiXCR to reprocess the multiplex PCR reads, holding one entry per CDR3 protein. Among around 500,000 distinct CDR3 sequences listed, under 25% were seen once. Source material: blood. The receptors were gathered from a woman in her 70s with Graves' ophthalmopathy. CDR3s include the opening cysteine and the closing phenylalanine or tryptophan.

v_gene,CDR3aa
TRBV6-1,CASRRGTGTYEQYF
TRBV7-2,CASSLERGFKTQYF
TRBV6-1,CASRPWRRSTDTQYF
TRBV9,CASSVGIPRESPLHF
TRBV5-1,CASSLRSGVLTDTQYF
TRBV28,CASKDLTGGYYGYTF
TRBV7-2,CASSLGVGGTYEQYF
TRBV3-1,CASSDRLAGGSYNEQFF
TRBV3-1,CASSLSAGPVNTEAFF
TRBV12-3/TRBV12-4,CASSFFLNTEAFF
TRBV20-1,CSATQSGSTEAFF
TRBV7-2,CASSLAGQLNEKLFF
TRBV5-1,CASSSLQGSSYEQYF
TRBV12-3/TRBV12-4,CASSISRGGDAEAFF
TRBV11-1,CASRPPSVAEAFF
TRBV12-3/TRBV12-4,CASCKTGVGQPQHF
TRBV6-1,CASSGGSGNTIYF
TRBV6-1,CASSSHLGRGRDGYTF
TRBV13,CASSLEGVFSDPPLHF
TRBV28,CASSPASSRLYYEQYF
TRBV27,CASSLYKSVGGTTDTQYF
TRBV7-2,CASSYGLAAYEQYF
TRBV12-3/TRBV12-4,CASSSDYNSPLHF
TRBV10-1,CASGQTRDTQYF
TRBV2,CASKRLAGSSYNEQFF
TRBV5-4,CAGSLGQGVTEAFF
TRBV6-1,CASRDGSGSQPQHF
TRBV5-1,CASSLGQNSPLHF
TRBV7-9,CASSHTSGLAGGETQYF
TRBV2,CDSRREEGASTDTQYF
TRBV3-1,CASSRQEAQYF
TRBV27,CASSFGRQPYGYTF
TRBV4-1,CASSHLGQGRGNEQFF
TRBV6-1,CASSLGAGNNSPLHF
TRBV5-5,CASSYLGTGSYNEQFF
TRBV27,CASSLTRGYNEQFF
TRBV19,CASSIGAVAFADTQYF
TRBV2,CASGERVNYEQYF
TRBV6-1,CASSVGLSYEQYF
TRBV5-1,CASSLTNANTGELFF
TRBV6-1,CASTFALAGGSYEQYF
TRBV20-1,CSAREGYSGNTIYF
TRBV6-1,CATRRVLKVGQSGEQFF
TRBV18,CASRQGSNQPQHF
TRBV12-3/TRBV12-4,CASSWRGDASGANVLTF
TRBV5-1,CASSLSGHPYNSPLHF
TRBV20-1,CSASEWGRNEKLFF
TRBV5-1,CASSSTSGRASETQYF
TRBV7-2,CASSLLTVSYEQYF
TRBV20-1,CSARDRTGKYEQYF